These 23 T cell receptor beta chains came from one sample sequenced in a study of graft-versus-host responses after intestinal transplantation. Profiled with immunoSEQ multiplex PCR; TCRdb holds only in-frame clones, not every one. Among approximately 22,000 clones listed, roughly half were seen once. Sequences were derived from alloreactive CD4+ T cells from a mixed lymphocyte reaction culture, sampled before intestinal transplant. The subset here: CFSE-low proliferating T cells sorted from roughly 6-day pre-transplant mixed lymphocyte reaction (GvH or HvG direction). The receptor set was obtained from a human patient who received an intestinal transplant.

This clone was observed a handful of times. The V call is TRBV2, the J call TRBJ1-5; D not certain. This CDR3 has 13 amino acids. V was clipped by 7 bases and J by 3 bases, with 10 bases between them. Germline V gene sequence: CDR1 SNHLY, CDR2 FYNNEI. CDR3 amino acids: CASMGRDNQPQHF. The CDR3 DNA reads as TGTGCCAGCATGGGGAGGGACAATCAGCCCCAGCATTTT.

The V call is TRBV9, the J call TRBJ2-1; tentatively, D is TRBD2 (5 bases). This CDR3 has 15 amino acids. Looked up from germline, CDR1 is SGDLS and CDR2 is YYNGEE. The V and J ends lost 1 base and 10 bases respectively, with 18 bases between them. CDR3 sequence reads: CASSVFEGNPGEQFF. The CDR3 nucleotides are TGTGCCAGCAGCGTATTCGAGGGTAATCCGGGGGAGCAGTTCTTC.

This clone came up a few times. The CDR3 DNA reads TGTGCCAGTCACACAAGATTCCTCAATCAGCCCCAGCATTTT. Translating it yields CASHTRFLNQPQHF. This chain uses TRBV19 with TRBJ1-5; unclear D gene. In germline, CDR1 is LNHDA, CDR2 SQIVND (reference sequence). The germline V and J ends were trimmed by 8 bases and 3 bases, with 14 bases remaining between them. The CDR3 contains 14 residues.

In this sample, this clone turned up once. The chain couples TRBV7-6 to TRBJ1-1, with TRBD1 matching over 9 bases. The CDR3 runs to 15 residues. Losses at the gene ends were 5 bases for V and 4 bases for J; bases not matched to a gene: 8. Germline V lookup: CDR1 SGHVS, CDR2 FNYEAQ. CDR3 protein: CASSTRTGAGTEAFF. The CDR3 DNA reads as TGTGCCAGCAGCACCAGGACAGGGGCGGGCACTGAAGCTTTCTTT.

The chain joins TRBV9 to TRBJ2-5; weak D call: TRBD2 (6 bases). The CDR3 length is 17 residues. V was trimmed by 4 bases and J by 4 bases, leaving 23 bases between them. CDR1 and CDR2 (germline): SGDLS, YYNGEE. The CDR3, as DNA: TGTGCCAGCAGCCCCGGTCCGGAGGGGCTCCTGGGAGAGACCCAGTACTTC. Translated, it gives CASSPGPEGLLGETQYF.

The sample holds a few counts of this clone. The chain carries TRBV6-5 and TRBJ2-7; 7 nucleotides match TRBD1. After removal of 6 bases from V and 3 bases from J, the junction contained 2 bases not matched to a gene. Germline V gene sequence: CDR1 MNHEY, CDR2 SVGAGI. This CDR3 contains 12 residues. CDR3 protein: CASRGTVYEQYF. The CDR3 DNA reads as TGTGCCAGCAGAGGGACAGTCTACGAGCAGTACTTC.

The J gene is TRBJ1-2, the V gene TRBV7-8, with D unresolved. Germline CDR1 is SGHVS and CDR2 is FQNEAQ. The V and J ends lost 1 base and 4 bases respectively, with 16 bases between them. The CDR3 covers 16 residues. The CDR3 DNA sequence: TGTGCCAGCAGCTTAGTCCTTCAGCGACCTTTCTATGGCTACACCTTC. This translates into CASSLVLQRPFYGYTF.

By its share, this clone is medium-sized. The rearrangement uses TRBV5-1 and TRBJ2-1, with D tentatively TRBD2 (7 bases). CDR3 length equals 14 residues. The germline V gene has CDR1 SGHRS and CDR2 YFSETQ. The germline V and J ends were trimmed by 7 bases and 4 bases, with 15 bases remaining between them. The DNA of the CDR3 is TGCGCCAGCGGGGGGGGCAGTCTTTACAATGAGCAGTTCTTC. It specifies CASGGGSLYNEQFF. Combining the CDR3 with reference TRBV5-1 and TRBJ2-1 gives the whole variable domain KAGVTQTPRYLIKTRGQQVTLSCSPISGHRSVSWYQQTPGQGLQFLFEYFSETQRNKGNFPGRFSGRQFSNSRSEMNVSTLELGDSALYLCASGGGSLYNEQFFGPGTRLTVL.

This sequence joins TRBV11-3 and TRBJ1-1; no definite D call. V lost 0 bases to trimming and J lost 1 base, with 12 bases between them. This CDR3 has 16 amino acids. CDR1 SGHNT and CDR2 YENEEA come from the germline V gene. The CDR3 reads CASSLDAWRSNTEAFF. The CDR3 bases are TGTGCCAGCAGCTTAGACGCGTGGAGGTCGAACACTGAAGCTTTCTTT.

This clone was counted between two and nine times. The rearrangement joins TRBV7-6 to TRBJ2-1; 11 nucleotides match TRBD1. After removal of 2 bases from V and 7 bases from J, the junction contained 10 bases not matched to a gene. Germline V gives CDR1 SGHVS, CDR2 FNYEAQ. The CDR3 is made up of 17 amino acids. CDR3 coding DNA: TGTGCCAGCAGCTTATACCCTCCGGGACAGGGGGTAAATGAGCAGTTCTTC. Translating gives CASSLYPPGQGVNEQFF.

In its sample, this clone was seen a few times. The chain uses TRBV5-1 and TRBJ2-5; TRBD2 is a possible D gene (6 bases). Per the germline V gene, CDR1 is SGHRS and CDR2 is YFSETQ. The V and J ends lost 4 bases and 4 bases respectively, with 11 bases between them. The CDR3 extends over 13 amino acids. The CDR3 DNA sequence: TGCGCCAGCAGCACGGGGGTAGGAGAGACCCAGTACTTC. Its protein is CASSTGVGETQYF.

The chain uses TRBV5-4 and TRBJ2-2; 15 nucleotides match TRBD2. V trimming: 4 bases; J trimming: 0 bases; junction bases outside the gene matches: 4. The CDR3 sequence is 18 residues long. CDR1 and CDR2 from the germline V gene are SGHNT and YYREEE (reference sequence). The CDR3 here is CASSRGLAGGPNTGELFF. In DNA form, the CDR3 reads TGTGCCAGCAGCCGGGGACTAGCGGGGGGTCCGAACACCGGGGAGCTGTTTTTT.

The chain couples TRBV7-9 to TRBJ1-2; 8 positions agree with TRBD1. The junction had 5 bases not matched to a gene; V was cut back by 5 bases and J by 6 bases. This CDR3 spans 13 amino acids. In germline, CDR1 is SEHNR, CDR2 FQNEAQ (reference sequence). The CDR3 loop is CASSRTGRDGYTF. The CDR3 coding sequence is TGTGCCAGCAGCCGGACAGGGCGAGATGGCTACACCTTC. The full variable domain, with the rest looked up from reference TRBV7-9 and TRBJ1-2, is DTGVSQNPRHKITKRGQNVTFRCDPISEHNRLYWYRQTLGQGPEFLTYFQNEAQLEKSRLLSDRFSAERPKGSFSTLEIQRTEQGDSAMYLCASSRTGRDGYTFGSGTRLTVV.

CDR3 sequence (DNA): TGTGCCAGCAGTGGGGACAGGGTACGGTACAATGAGCAGTTCTTC. Translated: CASSGDRVRYNEQFF. J is TRBJ2-1 and V is TRBV6-1, with 9 nucleotides matching TRBD1. Germline assignment: CDR1 MNHNS and CDR2 SASEGT. Trimming at V came to 4 bases and at J to 4 bases, leaving 5 bases not matched to a gene. The CDR3 has 15 amino acids.

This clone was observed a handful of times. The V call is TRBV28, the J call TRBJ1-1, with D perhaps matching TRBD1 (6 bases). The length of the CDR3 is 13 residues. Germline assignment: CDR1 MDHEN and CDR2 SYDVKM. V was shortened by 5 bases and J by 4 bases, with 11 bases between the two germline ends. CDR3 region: CASSTGWITEAFF. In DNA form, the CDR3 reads TGTGCCAGCAGTACAGGGTGGATCACTGAAGCTTTCTTT.

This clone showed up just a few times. CDR3 in amino acids: CAISLQGWETQYF. DNA for the CDR3: TGTGCCATCAGCCTACAGGGTTGGGAGACCCAGTACTTC. The chain uses TRBV10-3 and TRBJ2-5; D is perhaps TRBD1 (6 bases). The CDR3 runs 13 residues. The germline CDR1 and CDR2 sequences are ENHRY and SYGVKD. The ends were cut back, 6 bases at V and 5 bases at J, with 13 bases in the middle.

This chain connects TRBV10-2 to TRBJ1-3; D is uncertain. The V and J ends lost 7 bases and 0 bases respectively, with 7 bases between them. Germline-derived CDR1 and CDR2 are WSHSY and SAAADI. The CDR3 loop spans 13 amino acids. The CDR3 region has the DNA TGCGCCAGCACTACGAGCTCTGGAAACACCATATATTTT. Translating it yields CASTTSSGNTIYF.

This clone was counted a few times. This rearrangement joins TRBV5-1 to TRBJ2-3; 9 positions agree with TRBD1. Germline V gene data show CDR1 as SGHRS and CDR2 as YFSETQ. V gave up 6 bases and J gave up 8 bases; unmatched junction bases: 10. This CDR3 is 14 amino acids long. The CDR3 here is CASKRQGGDGTQYF. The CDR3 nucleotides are TGCGCCAGCAAACGACAGGGGGGAGATGGTACGCAGTATTTT.

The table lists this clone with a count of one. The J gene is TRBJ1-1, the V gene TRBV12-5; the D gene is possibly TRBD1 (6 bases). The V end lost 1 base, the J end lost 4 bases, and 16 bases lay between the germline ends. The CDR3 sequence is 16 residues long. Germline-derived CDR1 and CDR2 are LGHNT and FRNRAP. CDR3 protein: CASGLGDTGSGTEAFF. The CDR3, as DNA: TGTGCTAGTGGTTTGGGGGACACAGGGAGTGGCACTGAAGCTTTCTTT.

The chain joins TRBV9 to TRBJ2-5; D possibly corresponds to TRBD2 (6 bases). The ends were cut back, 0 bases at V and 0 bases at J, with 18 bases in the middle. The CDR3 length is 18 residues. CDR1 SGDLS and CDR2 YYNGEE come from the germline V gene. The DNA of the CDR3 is TGTGCCAGCAGCGTAGGGCTAGCGCCATGGGGGTACCAAGAGACCCAGTACTTC. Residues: CASSVGLAPWGYQETQYF. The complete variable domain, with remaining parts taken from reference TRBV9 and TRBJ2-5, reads DSGVTQTPKHLITATGQRVTLRCSPRSGDLSVYWYQQSLDQGLQFLIQYYNGEERAKGNILERFSAQQFPDLHSELNLSSLELGDSALYFCASSVGLAPWGYQETQYFGPGTRLLVL.

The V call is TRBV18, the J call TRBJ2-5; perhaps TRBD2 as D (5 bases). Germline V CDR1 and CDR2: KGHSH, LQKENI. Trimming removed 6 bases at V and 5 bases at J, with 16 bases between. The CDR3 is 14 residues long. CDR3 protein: CASSPDRRRETQYF. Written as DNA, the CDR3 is TGTGCCAGCTCTCCGGACCGGAGGAGGGAGACCCAGTACTTC.

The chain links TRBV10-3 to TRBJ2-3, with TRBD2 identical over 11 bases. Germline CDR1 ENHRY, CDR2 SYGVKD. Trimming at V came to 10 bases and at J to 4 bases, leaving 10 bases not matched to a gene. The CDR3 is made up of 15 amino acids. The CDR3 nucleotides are TGTGCCACAAGAATGACTAGCGGGGAACCAGATACGCAGTATTTT. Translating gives CATRMTSGEPDTQYF.

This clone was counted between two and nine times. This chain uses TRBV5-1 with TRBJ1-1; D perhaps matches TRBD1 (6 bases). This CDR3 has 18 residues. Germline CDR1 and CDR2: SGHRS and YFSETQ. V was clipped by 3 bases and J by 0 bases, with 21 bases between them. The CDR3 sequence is CASSYSPPGQWMNTEAFF. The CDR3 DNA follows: TGCGCCAGCAGCTATAGCCCCCCCGGACAGTGGATGAACACTGAAGCTTTCTTT.